The 25 T cell receptor beta chains given below trace back to one sample, sequenced in a study of T cell responses to AZD1222 COVID-19 vaccine (TCRdb year 2021). In the paper's terms, the time point label means: baseline before first vaccination. Library prep was done by the immunoSEQ multiplex PCR assay. What TCRdb holds here is the immuneACCESS table cut down to in-frame rearrangements. Part of the clones is not present; checked against another copy, under half of the missing clones reflect an unresolved V gene, and the others are unexplained. This sample gives 100,000 to 150,000 clones in total; about nine tenths of them show up just once. Of the sample, 1.4% to 1.5% falls within the top ten clones. The specimen comprised peripheral blood, sampled on day 0 of AZD1222 vaccination. These receptors were obtained from an adult in good health.

To note about this clone: One end of the junction fails to match germline, which may point to a read error. The V call is TRBV5-4, the J call TRBJ2-7; 8 bases map to TRBD1. The CDR3 is 14 residues long. Per germline, CDR1 SGHNT and CDR2 YYREEE (reference sequence). For the CDR3, the DNA is TGTGCCAGCAGTATAAAATCGACAGGGGAGTCCCTCAGCTTC. Encoded protein: CASSIKSTGESLSF.

The CDR3 DNA reads TGTGCCAGCAGTCCGGGGCCGTTTAATGAAAAACTGTTTTTT. As protein: CASSPGPFNEKLFF. The V gene is TRBV28, the J gene TRBJ1-4, with a tentative D call TRBD1 (5 bases). The germline V and J ends were trimmed by 5 bases and 4 bases, with 11 bases remaining between them. The CDR3 runs to 14 residues. Germline V gene data show CDR1 as MDHEN and CDR2 as SYDVKM.

The chain is built from TRBV5-1 and TRBJ2-2; possible D gene TRBD2, 6 bases. V lost 4 bases and J 2 bases, leaving 15 bases between the germline ends. Germline CDR1 reads SGHRS; CDR2 reads YFSETQ. CDR3 length equals 16 residues. CDR3 residues: CASSASGTPNTGELFF. Written as DNA, the CDR3 is TGCGCCAGCAGCGCCTCCGGGACTCCAAACACCGGGGAGCTGTTTTTT.

The V call is TRBV12-3 or TRBV12-4, the J call TRBJ2-3; 7 nucleotides agree with TRBD2. The CDR3 consists of 12 residues. Germline trimming cut 3 bases from V and 6 bases from J; bases unmatched to any gene: 0. The CDR3 nucleotides are TGTGCCAGCAGTTTGGGGGGGGATACGCAGTATTTT. It encodes CASSLGGDTQYF.

This chain uses TRBV5-1 with TRBJ2-7; D may be TRBD1 or TRBD2 (5 bases each). Germline values: CDR1 SGHRS, CDR2 YFSETQ. Deletions cut 3 bases from V and 7 bases from J, with 17 bases between. This CDR3 contains 14 residues. DNA for the CDR3: TGCGCCAGCAGCTCGGGACCCGGATCAGGGGAGCAGTACTTC. This sequence encodes CASSSGPGSGEQYF. The full variable domain, in which reference TRBV5-1 and TRBJ2-7 provide the parts outside the CDR3, is KAGVTQTPRYLIKTRGQQVTLSCSPISGHRSVSWYQQTPGQGLQFLFEYFSETQRNKGNFPGRFSGRQFSNSRSEMNVSTLELGDSALYLCASSSGPGSGEQYFGPGTRLTVT.

The rearrangement uses TRBV19 and TRBJ1-2; the D gene is possibly TRBD1 (5 bases). The CDR3 runs to 14 residues. V lost 6 bases and J 5 bases, leaving 16 bases between the germline ends. Germline assignment: CDR1 LNHDA and CDR2 SQIVND (reference sequence). CDR3 coding DNA: TGTGCCAGTAGCTACCTAGACAGATTGTATGGCTACACCTTC. Encoded protein: CASSYLDRLYGYTF.

The chain combines TRBV25-1 with TRBJ1-6, with 7 bases fitting TRBD1. V shed 3 bases, J shed 6 bases, and the junction held 14 bases outside the gene matches. Germline V lookup: CDR1 MGHDK, CDR2 SYGVNS. CDR3 length equals 18 residues. The CDR3 sequence is CASSDPRQGDSRNSPLHF. The DNA of the CDR3 is TGTGCCAGCAGTGACCCCAGGCAGGGGGACTCCCGTAATTCACCCCTCCACTTT.

This clone has a handful of counts. The rearrangement joins TRBV4-3 to TRBJ2-1, with D perhaps TRBD1 (7 bases). Looked up from germline, CDR1 is LGHNA and CDR2 is YSLEER. CDR3 size: 16 residues. The V and J ends lost 1 base and 3 bases respectively, with 13 bases between them. The CDR3 protein is CASSQATGDFYNEQFF. CDR3 DNA: TGCGCCAGCAGCCAAGCCACAGGGGACTTCTACAATGAGCAGTTCTTC.

This rearrangement joins TRBV3-1 (or the pseudogene TRBV3-2) to TRBJ1-6; D gene uncertain. Germline lookup yields CDR1 LGHDT and CDR2 YNNKEL (reference sequence). This CDR3 spans 14 amino acids. V was shortened by 5 bases and J by 8 bases, with 13 bases between the two germline ends. The CDR3 DNA sequence: TGTGCCAGCAGCAACGCGGGTGTCGATTCACCCCTCCACTTT. Its protein product is CASSNAGVDSPLHF.

The gene calls are TRBV28 and TRBJ1-4; D may be TRBD1 (5 bases). The CDR3 extends over 14 amino acids. Germline values: CDR1 MDHEN, CDR2 SYDVKM. V lost 8 bases, J lost 0 bases, and 10 bases lay in between. CDR3 in amino acids: CASWTPATNEKLFF. Written as DNA, the CDR3 is TGTGCCAGCTGGACACCTGCAACTAATGAAAAACTGTTTTTT.

This chain joins TRBV5-8 and TRBJ2-7; 9 bases match TRBD1. The CDR3 is made up of 15 amino acids. In germline, CDR1 is SGHTS, CDR2 YDEGEE. The trim removed 7 bases at V and 3 bases at J, leaving 11 bases unmatched. In DNA, the CDR3 is TGTGCCAGCTCCCTCGGGACAGGGCTCATCTACGAGCAGTACTTC. It specifies CASSLGTGLIYEQYF. Full variable domain (rest looked up from reference TRBV5-8 and TRBJ2-7): EAGVTQSPTHLIKTRGQQATLRCSPISGHTSVYWYQQALGLGLQFLLWYDEGEERNRGNFPPRFSGRQFPNYSSELNVNALELEDSALYLCASSLGTGLIYEQYFGPGTRLTVT.

This clone was counted between two and nine times. The chain employs TRBV7-2 and TRBJ2-7; 9 nucleotides line up with TRBD2. CDR1 is SGHTA, CDR2 FQGNSA, per germline. V was clipped by 5 bases and J by 1 base; unmatched bases: 9. The CDR3 totals 16 residues. The CDR3 reads CASSLGGGAVSYEQYF. The CDR3 coding sequence is TGTGCCAGCAGCCTAGGCGGGGGGGCAGTATCCTACGAGCAGTACTTC.

The sample holds a few counts of this clone. The chain uses TRBV4-3 and TRBJ1-2; D gene ambiguous. The ends were cut back, 1 base at V and 9 bases at J, with 9 bases in the middle. The CDR3 is 12 residues long. CDR1 is LGHNA and CDR2 is YSLEER in the germline V gene. CDR3 amino acids: CASSQGPLSYTF. The CDR3 nucleotides are TGCGCCAGCAGCCAAGGTCCTTTGAGCTACACCTTC.

The V gene is TRBV6-5, the J gene TRBJ1-6; 7 bases map to TRBD1. Germline CDR1 is MNHEY and CDR2 is SVGAGI. This CDR3 is built from 15 residues. J lost 10 bases, V lost 7 bases, and 13 bases had no gene match. The CDR3 coding sequence is TGTGCCAGCATTTTACAGGGGTCCCGTGGGTCACCCCTCCACTTT. It encodes CASILQGSRGSPLHF.

The chain uses TRBV19 and TRBJ1-1; no firm D call. There are 14 residues in the CDR3. V lost 3 bases and J 1 base, leaving 9 bases between the germline ends. CDR1 LNHDA and CDR2 SQIVND come from the germline V gene (reference sequence). CDR3 DNA: TGTGCCAGTAGTATGCGACAAACGAACACTGAAGCTTTCTTT. It translates to CASSMRQTNTEAFF.

The chain links TRBV7-6 to TRBJ1-5, with no clear D. The germline gives CDR1 SGHVS, CDR2 FNYEAQ. Trimming left V 5 bases short and J 4 bases short, with 6 bases between. This CDR3 spans 12 amino acids. The CDR3 DNA follows: TGTGCCAGCAGCCCTCCTAATCAGCCCCAGCATTTT. Protein product: CASSPPNQPQHF.

J is TRBJ1-2 and V is TRBV6-5; 11 bases agree with TRBD1. Germline assignment: CDR1 MNHEY and CDR2 SVGAGI. V shed 8 bases, J shed 8 bases, and the junction held 13 bases outside the gene matches. There are 15 residues in the CDR3. The CDR3 region is CASSPTGQGAGGYTF. As DNA, the CDR3 is TGTGCCAGCTCCCCAACCGGACAGGGGGCTGGGGGCTACACCTTC.

The V call is TRBV19, the J call TRBJ1-2, with D tentatively TRBD1 (6 bases). V was trimmed by 5 bases and J by 8 bases, leaving 15 bases between them. Germline V lookup: CDR1 LNHDA, CDR2 SQIVND (reference sequence). CDR3 length equals 13 residues. The CDR3 bases are TGTGCCAGTAGTCGACAGGTCTCAGGCGGCTACACCTTC. Its protein product is CASSRQVSGGYTF.

The chain uses TRBV3-1 (or the pseudogene TRBV3-2) and TRBJ2-2; no reliable D call. The CDR3 consists of 14 residues. Germline V gene sequence: CDR1 LGHDT, CDR2 YNNKEL (reference sequence). With 1 base removed from V and 4 bases from J, the gap between germline ends came to 7 bases. As DNA, the CDR3 is TGTGCCAGCAGCCAAGTACAGATCACCGGGGAGCTGTTTTTT. Protein: CASSQVQITGELFF.

V usage is TRBV19 and J usage is TRBJ1-1; D unclear. Germline V lookup: CDR1 LNHDA, CDR2 SQIVND (reference sequence). The CDR3 totals 13 residues. V lost 4 bases, J lost 1 base, and 7 bases lay in between. The CDR3 DNA is TGTGCCAGTAGTAATCAGGAGAACACTGAAGCTTTCTTT. Its translation: CASSNQENTEAFF.

This clone occurred once. CDR3 DNA: TGTGCCAGTAGTCCAGGACTAGCGGGGGGGCCCTCCTACGAGCAGTACTTC. Protein product: CASSPGLAGGPSYEQYF. V usage is TRBV19 and J usage is TRBJ2-7, with 15 positions matching TRBD2. Germline loops: CDR1 LNHDA, CDR2 SQIVND (reference sequence). The CDR3 extends over 17 amino acids. Unmatched junction bases numbered 5, after V lost 5 bases and J lost 0 bases.

As DNA, the CDR3 is TGTGCCAGCAGCAAAGAAAAAGGAGGGCGCGAGCAGTACTTC. This sequence encodes CASSKEKGGREQYF. V gene TRBV21-1 combines with J gene TRBJ2-7; no check of the table's D call, TRBD2, against the DNA was made. TRBV21-1 represents a pseudogene. This CDR3 is 14 amino acids long.

This chain uses TRBV7-2 with TRBJ2-1, with D tentatively TRBD1 or TRBD2 (6 bases each). The CDR3 runs to 12 residues. Trimming shortened V by 3 bases and J by 8 bases, and 8 bases separated the two germline ends. Germline values: CDR1 SGHTA, CDR2 FQGNSA. The CDR3 DNA reads as TGTGCCAGCAGCTTGAGGGGGGATGAGCAGTTCTTC. Its protein is CASSLRGDEQFF.

The table lists this clone with a count of one. The chain carries TRBV4-3 and TRBJ2-1; 9 bases map to TRBD1. CDR3 length: 16 amino acids. V was pared by 2 bases and J by 9 bases, with 11 bases of the junction left unmatched. CDR1 is LGHNA, CDR2 YSLEER, per germline. The CDR3 region is CASSQPGQGFMGEQFF. The CDR3 nucleotides are TGCGCCAGCAGCCAACCGGGACAGGGTTTTATGGGTGAGCAGTTCTTC.

This clone came up a few times. J is TRBJ1-2 and V is TRBV5-6, with D tentatively TRBD1 (5 bases). The CDR3 runs to 12 residues. Germline assignment: CDR1 SGHDT and CDR2 YYEEEE. V was shortened by 0 bases and J by 8 bases, with 8 bases between the two germline ends. CDR3 DNA sequence: TGTGCCAGCAGCTTGGACAGGTGGGGCTACACCTTC. Translating it yields CASSLDRWGYTF. The full variable domain, with the rest looked up from reference TRBV5-6 and TRBJ1-2, is DAGVTQSPTHLIKTRGQQVTLRCSPKSGHDTVSWYQQALGQGPQFIFQYYEEEERQRGNFPDRFSGHQFPNYSSELNVNALLLGDSALYLCASSLDRWGYTFGSGTRLTVV.